This section outlines one TCR beta chain sequence together with its context. Its antigen is as yet unknown. The sample is drawn from a study of T cells after yellow fever vaccination. Study-level results: Sorted repertoires could include abundant contaminating clonotypes from bulk cells. A weaker secondary response peaked on day 5, the primary on day 15. Subsequent to the booster, the majority of primary-vaccination clones reappeared (under 98% CD4, around 90% CD8).

TCRdb redid the calling of the 5' RACE reads with MiXCR, one entry per CDR3 protein. The repertoire has 600,000 to 750,000 distinct CDR3 sequences, roughly an eighth of them found once; the top ten carry around 14%. This CDR3 comprises 15 residues. V was shortened by 0 bases and J by 4 bases, with 12 bases between the two germline ends. Germline V gene data show CDR1 as SEHNR and CDR2 as FQNEAQ (reference sequence). Source: PBMCs, taken on the day of the yellow fever booster vaccination. The chain uses TRBV7-9 and TRBJ2-5; D possibly uses TRBD1 or TRBD2 (6 bases each). The receptor comes from a man aged 25 to 40 who received the YFV17D yellow fever vaccine. The CDR3 is CASSLAGRGGETQYF. The CDR3 DNA follows: TGTGCCAGCAGCTTAGCGGGCAGGGGAGGAGAGACCCAGTACTTC.